This T cell receptor beta chain derives from a study of Graves' ophthalmopathy and Graves' hyperthyroidism. The wider study: Peripheral blood samples were taken at initial diagnosis, before any treatment.

RNA served as the template for amplifying TCR beta CDR3 regions. HTBI primers served in a first-round RT-PCR, which a second-round multiplex PCR followed. One entry per CDR3 protein results from TCRdb running MiXCR on the multiplex PCR reads. The data show 170,000 or so distinct CDR3 sequences, just under 40% seen once. The CDR3 length is 17 residues. Germline V gene lookup returns CDR1 SGHAT and CDR2 FQDESV (reference sequence). V shed 5 bases and J shed 1 base, with 20 bases lying between them. Of note for this clonotype: Its target is unknown.

Other autoimmune disease, uncontrolled infection, pregnancy and lactation led to exclusion. General study points: For predicting ophthalmopathy progression, the model had around 64% sensitivity and around 72% specificity.

The V gene is TRBV11-1, the J gene TRBJ1-1; D gene uncertain. Sequenced material: peripheral blood. This clonotype was sampled from a young man with Graves' ophthalmopathy. CDR3 DNA sequence: TGTGCCAGCAGCCTTTTCCGTTCCATGGGGAAGAACACTGAAGCTTTCTTT. It specifies CASSLFRSMGKNTEAFF. The whole variable domain, remainder taken from reference TRBV11-1 and TRBJ1-1, is EAEVAQSPRYKITEKSQAVAFWCDPISGHATLYWYRQILGQGPELLVQFQDESVVDDSQLPKDRFSAERLKGVDSTLKIQPAELGDSAMYLCASSLFRSMGKNTEAFFGQGTRLTVV.